Below are 9 T cell receptor beta chains sequenced from a single sample in a study of cytomegalovirus exposure and HLA in healthy donors. Primers for the PCR totalled 60 Vbeta and 13 Jbeta. Sequencing used immunoSEQ multiplex PCR; TCRdb keeps in-frame clones, though not all of them. The sample consists of about 130,000 clones, roughly 79% of them appearing once. Material for sequencing was PBMCs. Receptor source: a young man in good health and CMV-seronegative.

The V and J genes are TRBV19 and TRBJ1-4; tentatively, D is TRBD1 (5 bases). Trimming took 4 bases from V and 5 from J, leaving 20 bases between them. Germline assignment: CDR1 LNHDA and CDR2 SQIVND (reference sequence). The CDR3 loop spans 17 amino acids. CDR3 region: CASSSGQGSWPNEKLFF. The DNA of the CDR3 is TGTGCCAGTAGTAGTGGCCAGGGTTCGTGGCCCAATGAAAAACTGTTTTTT.

This clone was counted only a few times. The rearrangement links TRBV28 to TRBJ1-2, with D tentatively TRBD1 (5 bases). The V and J ends lost 6 bases and 0 bases respectively, with 8 bases between them. The CDR3 totals 13 residues. CDR1 is MDHEN and CDR2 is SYDVKM in the germline V gene. CDR3 residues: CASSRDSNYGYTF. CDR3 coding DNA: TGTGCCAGCAGCAGGGATTCTAACTATGGCTACACCTTC.

The J gene is TRBJ1-5, the V gene TRBV4-1, with 7 bases identical to TRBD1. CDR3 length: 15 amino acids. V lost 0 bases, J lost 2 bases, and 1 base stayed unmatched. CDR1 is MGHRA, CDR2 YSYEKL, per germline. The CDR3 loop reads CASSQDDRGNQPQHF. The CDR3 DNA reads TGCGCCAGCAGCCAAGACGACAGGGGCAATCAGCCCCAGCATTTT.

This chain uses TRBV28 with TRBJ1-2, with 7 bases that match TRBD1. Unmatched junction bases numbered 14, after V lost 6 bases and J lost 4 bases. Germline values: CDR1 MDHEN, CDR2 SYDVKM. There are 16 residues in the CDR3. CDR3 DNA: TGTGCCAGCAGAAGAGAGTCAGGGGGTATCGGCTATGGCTACACCTTC. This translates into CASRRESGGIGYGYTF.

This clone was seen a few times. The chain employs TRBV30 and TRBJ1-2; a possible D gene is TRBD1 (5 bases). Germline assignment: CDR1 GTSNPN and CDR2 SVGIG (reference sequence). Trimming took 1 base from V and 0 from J, leaving 21 bases between them. There are 18 residues in the CDR3. The CDR3 is CAWSGGWGRLSANYGYTF. CDR3 bases: TGTGCCTGGAGTGGGGGCTGGGGTCGGTTATCGGCTAACTATGGCTACACCTTC.

The rearrangement uses TRBV19 and TRBJ2-3; 9 bases align to TRBD1. The germline V gene encodes CDR1 LNHDA and CDR2 SQIVND (reference sequence). This CDR3 region has 16 residues. The V segment lost 7 bases and the J segment 2 bases; nucleotides outside the gene matches: 10. CDR3 nucleotide sequence: TGTGCCAGTAAGGGTGTATGGGACAGGGACACAGATACGCAGTATTTT. Protein: CASKGVWDRDTDTQYF.

V usage is TRBV7-9 and J usage is TRBJ2-7, with D maybe TRBD2 (7 bases). CDR1 and CDR2 (germline): SEHNR, FQNEAQ (reference sequence). V was shortened by 9 bases and J by 6 bases, with 18 bases between the two germline ends. The CDR3 has 13 amino acids. CDR3 bases: TGTGCCAGTAGGGACCCGCGGGGGCGCGAGCAGTACTTC. Translation gives CASRDPRGREQYF.

The chain couples TRBV19 to TRBJ1-1; perhaps TRBD1 as D (6 bases). CDR3 size: 13 residues. Per the germline V gene, CDR1 is LNHDA and CDR2 is SQIVND (reference sequence). Deletions cut 5 bases from V and 2 bases from J, with 9 bases between. The CDR3 spells CASSPQGNTEAFF. CDR3 nucleotide sequence: TGTGCCAGTAGTCCACAGGGCAACACTGAAGCTTTCTTT.

The chain couples TRBV29-1 to TRBJ2-7; 8 bases match TRBD1. Germline CDR1 is SQVTM and CDR2 is ANQGSEA. Trimming at V came to 6 bases and at J to 5 bases, leaving 15 bases not matched to a gene. CDR3 length equals 15 residues. CDR3: CSVGAWTGSRNEQYF. DNA of the CDR3: TGCAGCGTCGGGGCCTGGACAGGGAGTAGGAACGAGCAGTACTTC.